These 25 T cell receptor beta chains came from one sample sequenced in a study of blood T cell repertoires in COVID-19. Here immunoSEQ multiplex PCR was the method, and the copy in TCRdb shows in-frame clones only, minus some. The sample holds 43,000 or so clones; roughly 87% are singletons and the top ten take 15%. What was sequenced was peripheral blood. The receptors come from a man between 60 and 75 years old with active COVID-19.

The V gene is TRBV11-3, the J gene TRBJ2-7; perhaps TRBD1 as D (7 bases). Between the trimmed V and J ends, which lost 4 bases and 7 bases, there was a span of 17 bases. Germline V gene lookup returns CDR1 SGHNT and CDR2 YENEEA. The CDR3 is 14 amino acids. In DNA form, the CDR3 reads TGTGCCAGCAGCTCCAGGGGGAATCGGGGGGAGCAGTACTTC. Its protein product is CASSSRGNRGEQYF.

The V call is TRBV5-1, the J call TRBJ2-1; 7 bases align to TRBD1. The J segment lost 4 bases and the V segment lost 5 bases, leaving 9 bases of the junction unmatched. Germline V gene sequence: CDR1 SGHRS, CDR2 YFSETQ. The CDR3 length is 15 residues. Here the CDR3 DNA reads TGCGCCAGCAGATTAACAGGGGTCGGGTACAATGAGCAGTTCTTC. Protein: CASRLTGVGYNEQFF.

CDR3 amino acids: CASSLDRDYEQYF. CDR3 nucleotide sequence: TGTGCCAGCAGCTTAGACAGGGACTACGAGCAGTACTTC. The V gene is TRBV11-2, the J gene TRBJ2-7, with D tentatively TRBD1 (5 bases). The ends were cut back, 0 bases at V and 3 bases at J, with 6 bases in the middle. The CDR3 has 13 residues. Germline-derived CDR1 and CDR2 are SGHAT and FQNNGV.

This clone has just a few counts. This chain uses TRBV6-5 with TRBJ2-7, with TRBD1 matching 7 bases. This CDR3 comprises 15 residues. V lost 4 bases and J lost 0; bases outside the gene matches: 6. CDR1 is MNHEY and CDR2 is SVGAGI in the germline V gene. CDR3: CASSSGTESSYEQYF. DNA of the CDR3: TGTGCCAGCAGTTCCGGGACAGAGAGCTCCTACGAGCAGTACTTC.

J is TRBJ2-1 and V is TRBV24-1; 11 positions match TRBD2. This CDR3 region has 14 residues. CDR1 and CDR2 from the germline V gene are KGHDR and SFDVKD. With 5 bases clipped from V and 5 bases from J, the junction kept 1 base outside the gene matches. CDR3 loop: CATSVAGGNNEQFF. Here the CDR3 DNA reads TGTGCCACCAGTGTAGCGGGGGGGAACAATGAGCAGTTCTTC.

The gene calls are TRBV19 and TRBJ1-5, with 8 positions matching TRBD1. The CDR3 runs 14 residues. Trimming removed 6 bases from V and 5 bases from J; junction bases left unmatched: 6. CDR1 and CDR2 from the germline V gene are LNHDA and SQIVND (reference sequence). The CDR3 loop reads CASRQTGGHQPQHF. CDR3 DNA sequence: TGTGCCAGTAGACAAACAGGGGGTCATCAGCCCCAGCATTTT.

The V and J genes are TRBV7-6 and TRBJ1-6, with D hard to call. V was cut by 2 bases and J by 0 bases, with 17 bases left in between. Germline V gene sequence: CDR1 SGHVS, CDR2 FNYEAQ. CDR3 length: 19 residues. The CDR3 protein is CASSLSPRASSSYNSPLHF. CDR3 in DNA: TGTGCCAGCAGCTTAAGTCCCCGAGCCTCGAGCTCCTATAATTCACCCCTCCACTTT.

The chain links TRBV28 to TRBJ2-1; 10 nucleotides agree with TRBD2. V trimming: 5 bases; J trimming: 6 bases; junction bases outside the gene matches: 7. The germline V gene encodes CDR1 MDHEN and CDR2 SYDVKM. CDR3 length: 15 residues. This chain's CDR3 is CASSPLAGPLNEQFF. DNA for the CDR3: TGTGCCAGCAGTCCACTAGCGGGACCACTCAATGAGCAGTTCTTC.

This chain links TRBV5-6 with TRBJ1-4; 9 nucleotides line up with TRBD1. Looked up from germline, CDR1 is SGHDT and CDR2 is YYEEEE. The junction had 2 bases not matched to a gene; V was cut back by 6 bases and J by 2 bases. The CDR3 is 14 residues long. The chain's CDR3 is CASKDRGTNEKLFF. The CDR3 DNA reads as TGTGCCAGCAAAGACAGGGGGACTAATGAAAAACTGTTTTTT.

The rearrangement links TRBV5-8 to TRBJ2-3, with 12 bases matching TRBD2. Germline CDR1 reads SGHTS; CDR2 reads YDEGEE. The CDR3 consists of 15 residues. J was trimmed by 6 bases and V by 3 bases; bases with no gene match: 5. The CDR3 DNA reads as TGTGCCAGCAGCTCTGGACTAGCGGGGATGGATACGCAGTATTTT. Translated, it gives CASSSGLAGMDTQYF.

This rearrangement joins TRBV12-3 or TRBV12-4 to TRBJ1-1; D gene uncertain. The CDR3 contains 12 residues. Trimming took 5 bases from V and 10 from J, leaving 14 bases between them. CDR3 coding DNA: TGTGCCAGCAGTCCGGGCCTGGAGGGAGCTTTCTTT. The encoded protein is CASSPGLEGAFF.

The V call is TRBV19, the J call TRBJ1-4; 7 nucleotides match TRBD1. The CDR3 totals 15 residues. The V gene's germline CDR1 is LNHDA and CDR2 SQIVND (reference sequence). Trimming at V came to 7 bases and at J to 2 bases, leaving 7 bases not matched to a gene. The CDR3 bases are TGTGCCAGTACCAAAAACAGGGGTACTAATGAAAAACTGTTTTTT. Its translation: CASTKNRGTNEKLFF.

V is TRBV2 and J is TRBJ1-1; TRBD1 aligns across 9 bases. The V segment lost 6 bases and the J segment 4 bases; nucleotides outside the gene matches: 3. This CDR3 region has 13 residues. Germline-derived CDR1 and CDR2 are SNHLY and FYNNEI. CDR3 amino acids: CASRGQGATEAFF. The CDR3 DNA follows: TGTGCCAGCAGGGGACAGGGCGCCACTGAAGCTTTCTTT.

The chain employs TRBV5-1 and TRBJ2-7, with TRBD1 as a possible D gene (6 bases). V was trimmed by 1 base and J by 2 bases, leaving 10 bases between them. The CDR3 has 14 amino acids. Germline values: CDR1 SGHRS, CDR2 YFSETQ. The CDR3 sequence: CASSLHEGAYEQYF. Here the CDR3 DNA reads TGCGCCAGCAGCTTGCACGAGGGGGCCTACGAGCAGTACTTC.

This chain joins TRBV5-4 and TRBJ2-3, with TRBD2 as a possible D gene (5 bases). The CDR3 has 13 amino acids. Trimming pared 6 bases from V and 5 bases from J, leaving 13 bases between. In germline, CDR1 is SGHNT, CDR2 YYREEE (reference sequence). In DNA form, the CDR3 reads TGTGCCAGCAAACCGACGGGAATAGATACGCAGTATTTT. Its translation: CASKPTGIDTQYF.

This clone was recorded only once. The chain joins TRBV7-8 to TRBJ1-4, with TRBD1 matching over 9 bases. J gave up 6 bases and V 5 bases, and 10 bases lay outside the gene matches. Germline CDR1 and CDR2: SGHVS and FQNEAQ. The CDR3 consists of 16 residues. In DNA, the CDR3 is TGTGCCAGCAGCCTACAACAGACAGGGGGGGATGAAAAACTGTTTTTT. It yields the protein CASSLQQTGGDEKLFF.

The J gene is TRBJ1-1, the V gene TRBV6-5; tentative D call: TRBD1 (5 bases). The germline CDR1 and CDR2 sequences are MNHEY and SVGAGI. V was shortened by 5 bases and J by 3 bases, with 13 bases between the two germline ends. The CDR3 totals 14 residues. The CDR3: CASSLRGGDTEAFF. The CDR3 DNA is TGTGCCAGCAGTCTCCGGGGGGGAGACACTGAAGCTTTCTTT.

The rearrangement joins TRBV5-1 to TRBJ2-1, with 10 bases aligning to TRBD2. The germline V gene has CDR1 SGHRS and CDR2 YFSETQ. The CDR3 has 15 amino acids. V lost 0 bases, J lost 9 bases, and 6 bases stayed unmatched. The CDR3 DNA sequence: TGCGCCAGCAGCTTGGTTGTTAGCGGGGGGACTGAGCAGTTCTTC. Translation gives CASSLVVSGGTEQFF.

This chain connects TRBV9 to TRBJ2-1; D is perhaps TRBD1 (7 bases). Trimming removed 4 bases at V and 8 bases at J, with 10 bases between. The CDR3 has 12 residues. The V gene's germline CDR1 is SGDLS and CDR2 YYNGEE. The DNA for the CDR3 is TGTGCCAGCAGCCAGGGGGGCTATGAGCAGTTCTTC. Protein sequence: CASSQGGYEQFF.

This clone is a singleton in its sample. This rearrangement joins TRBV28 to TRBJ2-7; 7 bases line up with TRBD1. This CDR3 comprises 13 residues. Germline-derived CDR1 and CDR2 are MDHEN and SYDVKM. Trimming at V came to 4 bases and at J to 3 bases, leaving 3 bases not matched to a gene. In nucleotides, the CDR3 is TGTGCCAGCAGTTCCCGGGACAGCTACGAGCAGTACTTC. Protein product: CASSSRDSYEQYF. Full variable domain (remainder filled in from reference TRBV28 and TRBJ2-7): DVKVTQSSRYLVKRTGEKVFLECVQDMDHENMFWYRQDPGLGLRLIYFSYDVKMKEKGDIPEGYSVSREKKERFSLILESASTNQTSMYLCASSSRDSYEQYFGPGTRLTVT.

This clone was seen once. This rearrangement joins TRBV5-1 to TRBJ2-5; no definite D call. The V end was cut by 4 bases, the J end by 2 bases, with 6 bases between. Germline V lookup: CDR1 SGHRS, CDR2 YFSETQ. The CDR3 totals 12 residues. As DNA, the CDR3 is TGCGCCAGCAGCCGCCGGCAAGAGACCCAGTACTTC. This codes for CASSRRQETQYF.

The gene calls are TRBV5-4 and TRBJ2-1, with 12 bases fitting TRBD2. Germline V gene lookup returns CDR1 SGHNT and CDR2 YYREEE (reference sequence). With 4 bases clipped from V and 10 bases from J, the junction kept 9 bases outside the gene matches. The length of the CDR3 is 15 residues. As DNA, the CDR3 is TGTGCCAGCAGCCCCGGGACTAGCGGGTATCCGGAGCAGTTCTTC. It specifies CASSPGTSGYPEQFF. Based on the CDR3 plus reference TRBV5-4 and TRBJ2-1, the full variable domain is ETGVTQSPTHLIKTRGQQVTLRCSSQSGHNTVSWYQQALGQGPQFIFQYYREEENGRGNFPPRFSGLQFPNYSSELNVNALELDDSALYLCASSPGTSGYPEQFFGPGTRLTVL.

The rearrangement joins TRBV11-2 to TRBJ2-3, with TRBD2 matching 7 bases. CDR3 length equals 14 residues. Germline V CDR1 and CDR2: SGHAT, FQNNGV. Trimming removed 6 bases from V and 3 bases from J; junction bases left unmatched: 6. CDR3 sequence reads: CASRSLGGTDTQYF. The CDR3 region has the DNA TGTGCCAGCAGATCTTTGGGGGGGACAGATACGCAGTATTTT.

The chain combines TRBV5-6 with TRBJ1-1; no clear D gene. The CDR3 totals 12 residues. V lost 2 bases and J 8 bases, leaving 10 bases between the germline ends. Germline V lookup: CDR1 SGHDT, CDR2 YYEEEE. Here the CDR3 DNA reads TGTGCCAGCAGCTTAACGGAGGGAGAAGCTTTCTTT. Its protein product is CASSLTEGEAFF.

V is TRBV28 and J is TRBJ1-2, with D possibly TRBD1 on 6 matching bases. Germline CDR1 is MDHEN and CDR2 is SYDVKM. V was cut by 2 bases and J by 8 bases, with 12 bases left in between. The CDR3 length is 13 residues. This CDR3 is CASSLIQGQGYTF. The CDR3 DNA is TGTGCCAGCAGTTTAATCCAGGGACAAGGCTACACCTTC.